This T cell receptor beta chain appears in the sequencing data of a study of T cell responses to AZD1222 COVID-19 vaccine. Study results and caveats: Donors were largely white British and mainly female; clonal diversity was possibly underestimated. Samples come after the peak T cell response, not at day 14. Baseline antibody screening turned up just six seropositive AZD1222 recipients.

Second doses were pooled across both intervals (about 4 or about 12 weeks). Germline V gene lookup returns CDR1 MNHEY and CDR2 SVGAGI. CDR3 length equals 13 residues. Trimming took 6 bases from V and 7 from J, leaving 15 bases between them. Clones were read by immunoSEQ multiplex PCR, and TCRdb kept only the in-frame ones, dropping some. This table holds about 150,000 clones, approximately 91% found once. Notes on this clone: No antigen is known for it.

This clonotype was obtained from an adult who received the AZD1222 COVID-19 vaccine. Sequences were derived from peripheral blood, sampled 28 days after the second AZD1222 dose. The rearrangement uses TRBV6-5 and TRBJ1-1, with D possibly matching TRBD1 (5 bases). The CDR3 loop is CASRTGAAGEAFF. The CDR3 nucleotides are TGTGCCAGCAGGACCGGGGCGGCGGGTGAAGCTTTCTTT.